This entry lists 16 T cell receptor beta chains sequenced from one sample in a study of post-analysis software for immune sequencing data. These receptors are not linked to any known antigen. Whole-study findings and limits: Roughly 5 TRBV segments, TRBV5-6, TRBV5-1 and TRBV20-1 among them, were found more frequent in patients than controls.

Sequencing libraries made from TCR beta cDNA carried unique molecular identifiers. One entry per CDR3 protein results from TCRdb running MiXCR on the PCR reads. The table includes 350,000 to 450,000 distinct CDR3 sequences, 35% to 45% detected once. Material for sequencing was blood. These receptors originate from a girl aged 2 to 9 with multiple sclerosis.

The V and J genes are TRBV11-2 and TRBJ2-1; D is uncertain. The V gene's germline CDR1 is SGHAT and CDR2 FQNNGV. The length of the CDR3 is 23 residues. Trimming took off 4 bases at V and 6 bases at J, with 40 bases between the two ends. The CDR3 loop is CASSYPRNPSSDGCCSVINEQFF. As DNA, the CDR3 is TGTGCCAGCAGCTACCCGAGAAACCCAAGTTCGGACGGCTGTTGCTCCGTGATCAATGAGCAGTTCTTC.

The genes are TRBV28 and TRBJ2-3; D uncertain. Germline lookup yields CDR1 MDHEN and CDR2 SYDVKM. Trimming removed 4 bases at V and 0 bases at J, with 11 bases between. There are 15 residues in the CDR3. CDR3 protein: CASSSLRTSTDTQYF. CDR3 bases: TGTGCCAGCAGTTCCCTCAGGACCAGCACAGATACGCAGTATTTT.

The chain carries TRBV19 and TRBJ2-1, with 8 bases fitting TRBD2. The V gene end was trimmed by 3 bases and the J gene end by 11 bases; junction bases not matched to a gene: 9. The CDR3 covers 14 residues. The germline CDR1 and CDR2 sequences are LNHDA and SQIVND (reference sequence). Here the CDR3 DNA reads TGTGCCAGTAGTATGCGTAGCGGGGAACGGAAGCAGTTCTTC. Translation gives CASSMRSGERKQFF.

The gene calls are TRBV7-3 and TRBJ2-1; 8 positions agree with TRBD1. J gave up 7 bases and V 4 bases, and 9 bases lay outside the gene matches. CDR3 size: 15 residues. Germline V CDR1 and CDR2: SGHTA, FQGTGA. The CDR3 reads CASSSTGQGRNEQFF. The CDR3 region has the DNA TGTGCCAGCAGCTCTACAGGACAGGGACGGAATGAGCAGTTCTTC.

The chain couples TRBV5-1 to TRBJ2-1; 9 bases are a match to TRBD2. Germline CDR1 SGHRS, CDR2 YFSETQ. V trimming: 3 bases; J trimming: 6 bases; junction bases outside the gene matches: 10. CDR3 length equals 16 residues. CDR3 bases: TGCGCCAGCAGCTCCCCGACCGGCGGGGGGGGCAATGAGCAGTTCTTC. Translation gives CASSSPTGGGGNEQFF.

The chain carries TRBV5-1 and TRBJ2-5, with 9 positions matching TRBD1. Looked up from germline, CDR1 is SGHRS and CDR2 is YFSETQ. The J segment lost 1 base and the V segment lost 0 bases, leaving 1 base of the junction unmatched. CDR3 length: 15 residues. CDR3 residues: CASSLVQGAQETQYF. DNA for the CDR3: TGCGCCAGCAGCTTGGTACAGGGGGCCCAAGAGACCCAGTACTTC.

The V call is TRBV6-5, the J call TRBJ1-2; possible D gene TRBD1, 6 bases. V shed 5 bases and J shed 7 bases, with 17 bases lying between them. Per germline, CDR1 MNHEY and CDR2 SVGAGI. There are 14 residues in the CDR3. The CDR3 sequence: CASSKQGAGTGYTF. The CDR3 DNA is TGTGCCAGCAGTAAACAGGGTGCGGGGACTGGCTACACCTTC.

V usage is TRBV15 and J usage is TRBJ2-1, with TRBD2 identical over 7 bases. V lost 1 base and J lost 5; bases outside the gene matches: 14. From germline, CDR1 is LNHNV and CDR2 YYDKDF (reference sequence). The length of the CDR3 is 18 residues. The CDR3 region is CATSRVPQWGGSDNEQFF. The CDR3 bases are TGTGCCACCAGCAGAGTACCTCAGTGGGGGGGTTCTGACAATGAGCAGTTCTTC.

The V gene is TRBV12-3 or TRBV12-4, the J gene TRBJ2-7; tentative D call: TRBD2 (6 bases). The CDR3 extends over 16 amino acids. V lost 6 bases to trimming and J lost 0 bases, with 18 bases between them. The CDR3, as DNA: TGTGCCAGCAGCTCTAGACTAGGCCCGAGCTCCTACGAGCAGTACTTC. This encodes CASSSRLGPSSYEQYF.

V is TRBV6-5 and J is TRBJ2-2; the D is unclear. From germline, CDR1 is MNHEY and CDR2 SVGAGI. Deletions cut 3 bases from V and 4 bases from J, with 12 bases between. This CDR3 comprises 15 residues. CDR3 loop: CASSYESGITGELFF. The CDR3 nucleotides are TGTGCCAGCAGTTATGAATCAGGCATCACCGGGGAGCTGTTTTTT.

Comment on this clonotype: At one end the junction does not follow the germline gene, possibly because of a read error. CDR3 coding DNA: TGTGCCAGCAGTTACACGGCAGGCTATTACGAGCGGTACTTC. Translation: CASSYTAGYYERYF. The chain couples TRBV6-6 to TRBJ2-7; D gene ambiguous. Germline V lookup: CDR1 MNHNY, CDR2 SVGAGI (reference sequence). This CDR3 is 14 amino acids long.

V is TRBV6-6 and J is TRBJ1-6, with 7 bases aligning to TRBD1. Germline CDR1 is MNHNY and CDR2 is SVGAGI (reference sequence). CDR3 length: 17 residues. The ends lost 5 bases at V and 5 bases at J; junction bases unmatched: 12. The CDR3 region has the DNA TGTGCCAGCAGTCGACGAATAACAGGGGATCATAATTCACCCCTCCACTTT. Its translation: CASSRRITGDHNSPLHF.

The genes are TRBV6-5 and TRBJ2-3; D may be TRBD2 (6 bases). CDR1 is MNHEY, CDR2 SVGAGI, per germline. Trimming pared 4 bases from V and 4 bases from J, leaving 12 bases between. This CDR3 has 14 amino acids. The CDR3 loop reads CASSFRTGADTQYF. The CDR3 DNA reads as TGTGCCAGCAGTTTTAGGACGGGGGCAGATACGCAGTATTTT.

The rearrangement joins TRBV4-1 to TRBJ2-7, with D perhaps matching TRBD1 (6 bases). The assigned J gene may be wrong: the sequence end matches TRBJ2-5 better. The CDR3 totals 15 residues. In germline, CDR1 is MGHRA, CDR2 YSYEKL. CDR3 residues: CASSQESTGLETQYF. CDR3 coding DNA: TGCGCCAGCAGCCAAGAGAGCACAGGGTTGGAGACCCAGTACTTC.

The V call is TRBV20-1, the J call TRBJ2-3; the D is unclear. This CDR3 spans 17 amino acids. Germline assignment: CDR1 DFQATT and CDR2 SNEGSKA (reference sequence). V lost 3 bases, J lost 1 base, and 20 bases lay in between. The CDR3 is CSARPGMDALGTDTQYF. In DNA form, the CDR3 reads TGCAGTGCTAGGCCTGGTATGGACGCCCTCGGCACAGATACGCAGTATTTT.

This chain joins TRBV2 and TRBJ2-5; no firm D call. The ends were cut back, 7 bases at V and 5 bases at J, with 11 bases in the middle. CDR1 SNHLY and CDR2 FYNNEI come from the germline V gene. The CDR3 is 12 residues long. DNA of the CDR3: TGTGCCAGCAACCTCCTGGAGGAGACCCAGTACTTC. Protein sequence: CASNLLEETQYF.